This T cell receptor beta chain was recorded in a study of blood T cell repertoires in COVID-19. Study background: Samples came from the United States, Italy and Spain, spanning acute and convalescent COVID-19. From T cells, B-cell-depleted T cells, or PBMCs came the material, which was cDNA or gDNA.

Here immunoSEQ multiplex PCR was the method, and the copy in TCRdb shows in-frame clones only, minus some. The sample consists of approximately 89,000 clones, about 92% of them appearing once. Per germline, CDR1 SNHLY and CDR2 FYNNEI. The CDR3 loop spans 15 amino acids. Trimming removed 9 bases from V and 1 base from J; junction bases left unmatched: 10. The origin of this receptor is a woman aged 60-75 years with active COVID-19. The rearrangement links TRBV2 to TRBJ1-1, with 8 bases lining up with TRBD1. The specimen was peripheral blood. The CDR3 loop is CASTGQGLQNTEAFF. The CDR3 nucleotides are TGTGCCAGTACCGGACAGGGTCTTCAGAACACTGAAGCTTTCTTT.